Presented here are 12 T cell receptor beta chains from one specimen sequenced in a study of identical twins. TCRdb passed the 5' RACE reads through MiXCR, listing each CDR3 protein once. The sample has about 530,000 distinct CDR3 sequences; around 22% are singletons. This sample also belongs to another study, concerning yellow fever vaccine responses in identical twins.

Sequencing was performed on CD4+ T cells sorted from blood. These receptors were obtained from a woman younger than 30 in good health.

This clonotype was seen a handful of times. In DNA, the CDR3 is TGTGCCAGCAGCTTAGCGGTGGCCAAAAACATTCAGTACTTC. Its translation is CASSLAVAKNIQYF. The V gene is TRBV7-2, the J gene TRBJ2-4; unclear D gene. Looked up from germline, CDR1 is SGHTA and CDR2 is FQGNSA. CDR3 length: 14 amino acids. The ends were cut back, 0 bases at V and 1 base at J, with 4 bases in the middle.

The chain employs TRBV19 and TRBJ2-7; D call uncertain. Germline V gene lookup returns CDR1 LNHDA and CDR2 SQIVND (reference sequence). The V end lost 3 bases, the J end lost 3 bases, and 12 bases lay between the germline ends. There are 14 residues in the CDR3. The CDR3 DNA reads as TGTGCCAGTAGTATCCGCGACACCCACTACGAGCAGTACTTC. Its protein product is CASSIRDTHYEQYF.

The genes are TRBV19 and TRBJ2-3; no definite D call. Germline CDR1 reads LNHDA; CDR2 reads SQIVND (reference sequence). The CDR3 sequence is 14 residues long. Trimming stripped 4 bases from V and 2 bases from J, with 10 bases between. The CDR3 here is CASSRVSLTDTQYF. The CDR3 DNA follows: TGTGCCAGTAGTAGGGTCAGTCTCACAGATACGCAGTATTTT.

This clonotype came up a few times. The V gene is TRBV5-1, the J gene TRBJ2-1, with 7 bases that match TRBD2. V lost 4 bases, J lost 9 bases, and 7 bases stayed unmatched. Germline assignment: CDR1 SGHRS and CDR2 YFSETQ. The CDR3 is 13 residues long. The CDR3 region has the DNA TGCGCCAGCAGCGCCCCCTCGGGAGGTGAGCAGTTCTTC. This gives the protein CASSAPSGGEQFF.

There are a few counts of this clonotype. The J gene is TRBJ2-1, the V gene TRBV20-1; unclear D gene. CDR3 length: 11 residues. CDR1 DFQATT and CDR2 SNEGSKA come from the germline V gene (reference sequence). The V gene lost 3 bases and the J gene lost 5 bases, with 5 bases spanning the gap. The CDR3 bases are TGCAGTGCTAGTGATCACAATGAGCAGTTCTTC. As protein: CSASDHNEQFF.

This clonotype turned up a few times. V usage is TRBV15 and J usage is TRBJ2-7; no definite D call. V shed 1 base and J shed 0 bases, with 13 bases lying between them. The CDR3 runs 16 residues. CDR1 and CDR2 from the germline V gene are LNHNV and YYDKDF (reference sequence). In DNA form, the CDR3 reads TGTGCCACCAGCAGAGGTTTGGAGTCGGGCTCCTACGAGCAGTACGTC. Protein: CATSRGLESGSYEQYV.

J is TRBJ1-5 and V is TRBV6-1; TRBD1 is a possible D gene (6 bases). The V gene lost 6 bases and the J gene lost 11 bases, with 26 bases spanning the gap. The V gene's germline CDR1 is MNHNS and CDR2 SASEGT. The length of the CDR3 is 16 residues. The CDR3 spells CASREEMGAPRLAQHF. The DNA of the CDR3 is TGTGCCAGCAGGGAGGAGATGGGGGCTCCCCGGTTGGCCCAGCATTTT.

The chain recombines TRBV10-3 with TRBJ2-1; 8 bases agree with TRBD1. The trim removed 7 bases at V and 5 bases at J, leaving 7 bases unmatched. This CDR3 is built from 14 residues. From germline, CDR1 is ENHRY and CDR2 SYGVKD. The CDR3 sequence is CAIKRTGNDNEQFF. The CDR3 region has the DNA TGTGCCATCAAGAGGACAGGGAACGACAATGAGCAGTTCTTC.

This clonotype was detected a few times. The CDR3 DNA is TGTGCCAGCAGTTACCCCCGAAATACAGCGGGAGGGAGAACCGGGGAGCTGTTTTTT. It codes for CASSYPRNTAGGRTGELFF. This chain joins TRBV6-5 and TRBJ2-2, with TRBD2 identical over 10 bases. CDR3 length: 19 amino acids. The junction had 14 bases not matched to a gene; V was cut back by 2 bases and J by 5 bases. From germline, CDR1 is MNHEY and CDR2 SVGAGI.

The chain uses TRBV20-1 and TRBJ2-5, with D perhaps given as TRBD1 or TRBD2 (5 bases each). The germline V gene encodes CDR1 DFQATT and CDR2 SNEGSKA (reference sequence). V lost 3 bases, J lost 5 bases, and 16 bases lay in between. CDR3 length equals 14 residues. This CDR3 is CSARWGRLGETQYF. For the CDR3, the DNA is TGCAGTGCTAGGTGGGGGAGACTGGGGGAGACCCAGTACTTC.

As DNA, the CDR3 is TGCGCCAGCAGCTTGGGGCTAGCGGGGGGCCGTGGAGATACGCAGTATTTT. Translation: CASSLGLAGGRGDTQYF. The chain joins TRBV5-1 to TRBJ2-3, with 11 bases aligning to TRBD2. The CDR3 is 17 residues long. V was pared by 0 bases and J by 5 bases, with 8 bases of the junction left unmatched. Germline CDR1 reads SGHRS; CDR2 reads YFSETQ. Using reference TRBV5-1 and TRBJ2-3 for the parts outside the CDR3, the full variable domain is KAGVTQTPRYLIKTRGQQVTLSCSPISGHRSVSWYQQTPGQGLQFLFEYFSETQRNKGNFPGRFSGRQFSNSRSEMNVSTLELGDSALYLCASSLGLAGGRGDTQYFGPGTRLTVL.

This clonotype showed up just a few times. The chain has TRBV10-3 and TRBJ1-1; 8 bases fit TRBD1. Germline assignment: CDR1 ENHRY and CDR2 SYGVKD. J lost 3 bases, V lost 11 bases, and 8 bases had no gene match. This CDR3 has 13 residues. CDR3 in DNA: TGTGCCCACGGACAGGGAAGCTACACTGAAGCTTTCTTT. Its translation is CAHGQGSYTEAFF.